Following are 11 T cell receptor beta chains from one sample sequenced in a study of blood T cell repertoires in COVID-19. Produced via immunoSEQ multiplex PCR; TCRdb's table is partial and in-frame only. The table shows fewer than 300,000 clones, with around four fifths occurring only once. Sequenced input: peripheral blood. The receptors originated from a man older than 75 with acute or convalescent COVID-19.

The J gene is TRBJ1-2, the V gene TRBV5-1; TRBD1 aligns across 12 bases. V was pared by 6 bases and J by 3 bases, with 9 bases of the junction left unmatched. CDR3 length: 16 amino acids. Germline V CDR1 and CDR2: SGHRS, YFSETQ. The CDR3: CASNSGQGALHYGYTF. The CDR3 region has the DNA TGCGCCAGCAACTCGGGACAGGGGGCGTTGCACTATGGCTACACCTTC.

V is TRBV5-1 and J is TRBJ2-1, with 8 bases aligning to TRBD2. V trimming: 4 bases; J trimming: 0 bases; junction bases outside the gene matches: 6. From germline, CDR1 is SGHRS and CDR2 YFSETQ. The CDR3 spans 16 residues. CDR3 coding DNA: TGCGCCAGCAGCACGCGAAGCGGGAGCTCCTACAATGAGCAGTTCTTC. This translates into CASSTRSGSSYNEQFF.

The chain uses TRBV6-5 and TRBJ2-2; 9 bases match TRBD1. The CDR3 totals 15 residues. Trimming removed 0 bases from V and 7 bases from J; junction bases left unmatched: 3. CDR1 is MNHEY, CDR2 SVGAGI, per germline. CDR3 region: CASSYSDRGIGELFF. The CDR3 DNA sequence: TGTGCCAGCAGTTACTCGGACAGGGGAATCGGGGAGCTGTTTTTT.

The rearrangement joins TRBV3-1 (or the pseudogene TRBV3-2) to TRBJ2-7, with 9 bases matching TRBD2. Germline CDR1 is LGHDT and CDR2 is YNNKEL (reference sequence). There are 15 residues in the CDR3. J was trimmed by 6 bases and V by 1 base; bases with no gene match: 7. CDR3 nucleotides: TGTGCCAGCAGCCAAGTGGACAGCGGGAGGACCGAGCAGTACTTC. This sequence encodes CASSQVDSGRTEQYF.

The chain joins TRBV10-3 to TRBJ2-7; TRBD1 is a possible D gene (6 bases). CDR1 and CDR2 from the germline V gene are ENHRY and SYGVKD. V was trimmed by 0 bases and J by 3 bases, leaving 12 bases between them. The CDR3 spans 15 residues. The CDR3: CAISESKQGGYEQYF. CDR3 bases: TGTGCCATCAGTGAGTCGAAACAGGGCGGCTACGAGCAGTACTTC.

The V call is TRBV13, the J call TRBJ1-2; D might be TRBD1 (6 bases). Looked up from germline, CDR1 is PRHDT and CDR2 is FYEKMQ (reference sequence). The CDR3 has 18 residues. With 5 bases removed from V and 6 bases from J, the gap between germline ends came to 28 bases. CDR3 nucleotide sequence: TGTGCCAGCAGCCGCGCCGAGTCTTTAAGGGGGGGAAGGAATGGCTACACCTTC. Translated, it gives CASSRAESLRGGRNGYTF.

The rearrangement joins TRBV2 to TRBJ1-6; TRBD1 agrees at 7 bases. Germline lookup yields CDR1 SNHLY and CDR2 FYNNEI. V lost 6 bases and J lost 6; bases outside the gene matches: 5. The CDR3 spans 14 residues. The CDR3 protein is CASRAGQLNSPLHF. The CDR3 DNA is TGTGCCAGCAGGGCGGGACAGCTTAATTCACCCCTCCACTTT.

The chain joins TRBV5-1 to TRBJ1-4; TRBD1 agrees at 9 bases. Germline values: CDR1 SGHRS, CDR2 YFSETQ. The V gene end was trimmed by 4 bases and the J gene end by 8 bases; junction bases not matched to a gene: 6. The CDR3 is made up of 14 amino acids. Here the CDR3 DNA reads TGCGCCAGCAGCCCGGGACAGGGAGGGGAAAAACTGTTTTTT. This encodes CASSPGQGGEKLFF.

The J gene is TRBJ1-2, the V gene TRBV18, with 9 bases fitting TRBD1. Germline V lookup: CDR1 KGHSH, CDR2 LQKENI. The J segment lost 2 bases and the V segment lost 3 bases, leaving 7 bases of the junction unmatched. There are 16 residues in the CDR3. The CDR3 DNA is TGTGCCAGCTCACCTTCCGGGACAGGGTCGAACTATGGCTACACCTTC. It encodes CASSPSGTGSNYGYTF.

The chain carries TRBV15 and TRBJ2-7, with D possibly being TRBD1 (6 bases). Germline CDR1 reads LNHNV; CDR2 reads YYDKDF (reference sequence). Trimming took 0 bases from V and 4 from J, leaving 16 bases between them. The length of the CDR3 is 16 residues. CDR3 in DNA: TGTGCCACCAGCAGAGATACATTGGGACAAAGGTACGAGCAGTACTTC. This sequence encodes CATSRDTLGQRYEQYF.

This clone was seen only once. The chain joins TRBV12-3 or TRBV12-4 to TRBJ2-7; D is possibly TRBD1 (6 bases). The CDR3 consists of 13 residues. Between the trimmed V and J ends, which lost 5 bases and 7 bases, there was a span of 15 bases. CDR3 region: CASSTRGVGEQYF. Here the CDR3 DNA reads TGTGCCAGCAGTACCAGGGGCGTCGGTGAGCAGTACTTC.